This entry is about one T cell receptor beta chain. These data come from a study of CD8 T cells in Susac syndrome. RNA was extracted with the RNeasy kit, and a quantity of roughly 0.45 to 1 ug was reverse transcribed using random hexamers. TCRdb redid the calling of the immunoSEQ multiplex PCR reads with MiXCR, one entry per CDR3 protein. Here the sample spans 250,000 to 350,000 distinct CDR3 sequences, approximately 81% being singletons. The germline V gene has CDR1 MNHEY and CDR2 SVGEGT. V shed 4 bases and J shed 6 bases, with 9 bases lying between them. CDR3 length: 12 residues. CD8+ and CD4+ T cells were negatively isolated; TEMRA cells were FACS-enriched.

The TCR comes from a human donor with multiple sclerosis. Material: CD8+ T cells from PBMCs. The J gene is TRBJ1-2, the V gene TRBV6-2 or TRBV6-3, with D hard to call. The CDR3 nucleotides are TGTGCCAGCAGTTCGTGGCAACATGGCTACACCTTC. It is translated as CASSSWQHGYTF.